The text below deals with one T cell receptor beta chain. This record comes from a study of glioma-infiltrating T cells after dendritic cell vaccination. Noted time point: after dendritic cell vaccination, including at tumor progression/relapse. No glioblastoma patient carried an isocitrate dehydrogenase mutation. Blood PBMC samples: pre-vaccination, two weeks post third vaccination, and at tumor progression. Germline lookup yields CDR1 MNHEY and CDR2 SVGAGI. V lost 4 bases, J lost 5 bases, and 20 bases lay in between. CDR3 size: 16 residues. Using immunoSEQ multiplex PCR, the repertoire was profiled, and TCRdb retains in-frame clones only, with some absent. The table lists some 46,000 clones, about 91% of them singletons.

The sample in question was blood, obtained after dendritic cell vaccination. The receptor's source is a human donor with glioblastoma. The chain couples TRBV6-5 to TRBJ1-2; D remains ambiguous. The CDR3 here is CASSSPTPRTGYGYTF. The CDR3 DNA follows: TGTGCCAGCAGTTCTCCGACACCCCGGACGGGATATGGCTACACCTTC.